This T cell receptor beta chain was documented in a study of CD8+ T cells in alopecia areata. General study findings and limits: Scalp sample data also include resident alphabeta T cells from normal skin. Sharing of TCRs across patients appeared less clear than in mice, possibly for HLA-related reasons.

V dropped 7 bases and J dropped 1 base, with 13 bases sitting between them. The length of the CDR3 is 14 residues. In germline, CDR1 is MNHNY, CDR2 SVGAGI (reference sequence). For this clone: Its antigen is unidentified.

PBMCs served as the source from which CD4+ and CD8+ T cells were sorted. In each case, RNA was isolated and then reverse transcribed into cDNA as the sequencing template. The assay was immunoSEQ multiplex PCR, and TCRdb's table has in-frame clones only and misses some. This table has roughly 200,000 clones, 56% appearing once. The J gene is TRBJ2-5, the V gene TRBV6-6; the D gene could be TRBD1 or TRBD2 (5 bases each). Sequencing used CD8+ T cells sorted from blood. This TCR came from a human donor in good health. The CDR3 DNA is TGTGCCAGCACCCACCAGGGACCCCAAGAGACCCAGTACTTC. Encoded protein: CASTHQGPQETQYF.